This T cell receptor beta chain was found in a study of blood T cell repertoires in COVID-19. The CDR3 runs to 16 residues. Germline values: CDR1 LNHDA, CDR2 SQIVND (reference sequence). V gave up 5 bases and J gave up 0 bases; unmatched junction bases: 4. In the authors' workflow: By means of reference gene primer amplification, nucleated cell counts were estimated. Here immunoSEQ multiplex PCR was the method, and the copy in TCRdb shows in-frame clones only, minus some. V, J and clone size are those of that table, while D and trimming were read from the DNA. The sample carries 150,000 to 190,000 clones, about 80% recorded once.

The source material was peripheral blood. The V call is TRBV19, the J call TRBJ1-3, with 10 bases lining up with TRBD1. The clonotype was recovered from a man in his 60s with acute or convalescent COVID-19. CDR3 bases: TGTGCCAGTAGTGGGACAGGGGCGGGCTCTGGAAACACCATATATTTT. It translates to CASSGTGAGSGNTIYF. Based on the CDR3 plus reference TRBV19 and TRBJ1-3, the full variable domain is DGGITQSPKYLFRKEGQNVTLSCEQNLNHDAMYWYRQDPGQGLRLIYYSQIVNDFQKGDIAEGYSVSREKKESFPLTVTSAQKNPTAFYLCASSGTGAGSGNTIYFGEGSWLTVV.